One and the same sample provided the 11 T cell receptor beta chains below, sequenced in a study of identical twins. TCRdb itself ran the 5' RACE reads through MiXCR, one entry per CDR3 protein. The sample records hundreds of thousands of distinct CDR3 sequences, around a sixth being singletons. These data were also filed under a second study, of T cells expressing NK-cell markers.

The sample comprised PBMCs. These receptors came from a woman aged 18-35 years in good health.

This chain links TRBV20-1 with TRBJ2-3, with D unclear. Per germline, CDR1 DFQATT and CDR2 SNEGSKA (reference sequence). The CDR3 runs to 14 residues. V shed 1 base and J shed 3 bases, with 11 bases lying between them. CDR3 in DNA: TGCAGTGCTAGAGCCGACGCTAGGACAGATACGCAGTATTTT. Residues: CSARADARTDTQYF.

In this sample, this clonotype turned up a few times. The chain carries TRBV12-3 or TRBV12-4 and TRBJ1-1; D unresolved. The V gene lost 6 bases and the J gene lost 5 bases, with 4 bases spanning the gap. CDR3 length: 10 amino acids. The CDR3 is CASSKTEAFF. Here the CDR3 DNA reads TGTGCCAGCAGCAAAACTGAAGCTTTCTTT.

CDR3 amino acids: CASSQMAYGELFF. For the CDR3, the DNA is TGCGCCAGCAGCCAAATGGCCTATGGGGAGCTGTTTTTT. V gene TRBV4-3 combines with J gene TRBJ2-2; D gene unclear. V was pared by 2 bases and J by 8 bases, with 9 bases between. The V gene's germline CDR1 is LGHNA and CDR2 YSLEER. This CDR3 contains 13 residues.

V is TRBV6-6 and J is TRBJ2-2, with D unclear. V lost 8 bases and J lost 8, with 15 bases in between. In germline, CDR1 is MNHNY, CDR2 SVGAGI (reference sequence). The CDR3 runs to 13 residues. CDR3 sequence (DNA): TGTGCCAGCTTACCACAAGATCGGGGGGAGCTGTTTTTT. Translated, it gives CASLPQDRGELFF.

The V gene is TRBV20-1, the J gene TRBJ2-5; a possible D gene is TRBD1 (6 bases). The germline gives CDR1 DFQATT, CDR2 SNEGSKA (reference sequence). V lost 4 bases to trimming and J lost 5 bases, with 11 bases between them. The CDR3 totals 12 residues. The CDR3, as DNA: TGCAGTGCTACCCAGGGGATGGAGACCCAGTACTTC. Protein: CSATQGMETQYF.

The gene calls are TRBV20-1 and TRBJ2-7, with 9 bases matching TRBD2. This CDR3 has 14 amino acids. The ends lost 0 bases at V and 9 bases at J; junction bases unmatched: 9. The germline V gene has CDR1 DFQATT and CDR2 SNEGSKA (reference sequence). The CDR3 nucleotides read TGCAGTGCTAGAGAACGGCTAGCGGGGTCTAGGCAGTACTTC. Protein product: CSARERLAGSRQYF.

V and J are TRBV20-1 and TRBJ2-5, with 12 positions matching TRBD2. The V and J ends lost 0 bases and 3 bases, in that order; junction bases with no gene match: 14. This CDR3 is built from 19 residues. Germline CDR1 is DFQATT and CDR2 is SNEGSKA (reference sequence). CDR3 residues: CSARDIPSSGGGREETQYF. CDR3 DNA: TGCAGTGCTAGAGATATCCCCTCTAGCGGGGGGGGAAGAGAAGAGACCCAGTACTTC.

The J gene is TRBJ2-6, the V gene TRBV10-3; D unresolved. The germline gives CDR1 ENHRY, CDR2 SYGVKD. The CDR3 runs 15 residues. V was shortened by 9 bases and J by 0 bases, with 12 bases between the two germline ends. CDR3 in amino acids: CAMASITSGANVLTF. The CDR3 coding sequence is TGTGCCATGGCCTCAATTACCTCTGGGGCCAACGTCCTGACTTTC.

CDR3 loop: CASSSSGEVQPQHF. CDR3 bases: TGTGCCAGCAGTTCCTCGGGGGAGGTTCAGCCCCAGCATTTT. The rearrangement links TRBV12-3 or TRBV12-4 to TRBJ1-5; D possibly corresponds to TRBD1 (5 bases). The V end lost 4 bases, the J end lost 6 bases, and 13 bases lay between the germline ends. CDR3 size: 14 residues.

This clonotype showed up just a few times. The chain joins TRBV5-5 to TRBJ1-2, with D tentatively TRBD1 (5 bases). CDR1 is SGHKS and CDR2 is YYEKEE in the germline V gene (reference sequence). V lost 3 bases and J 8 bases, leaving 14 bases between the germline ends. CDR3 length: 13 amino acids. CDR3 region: CASSWGGLGGYTF. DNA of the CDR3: TGTGCCAGCAGCTGGGGGGGATTGGGCGGCTACACCTTC.

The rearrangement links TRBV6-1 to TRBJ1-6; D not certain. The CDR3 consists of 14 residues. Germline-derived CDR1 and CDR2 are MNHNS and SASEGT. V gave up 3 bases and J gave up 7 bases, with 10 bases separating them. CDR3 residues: CASSDGEVNSPLHF. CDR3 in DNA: TGTGCCAGCAGTGACGGGGAAGTAAATTCACCCCTCCACTTT.